This T cell receptor beta chain is from a study of blood T cell repertoires in COVID-19. Overall study context: Spain, Italy and the United States supplied samples that represented acute and convalescent COVID-19.

The CDR3 covers 15 residues. Germline V gives CDR1 LNHDA, CDR2 SQIVND (reference sequence). V shed 4 bases and J 4 bases; nucleotides not matched to a gene: 7. Authors' data handling: Estimates of nucleated cell counts were drawn from the amplification of reference gene primers. Sequenced by immunoSEQ multiplex PCR; TCRdb stores in-frame clones only, minus some. The V and J calls and clone size were taken over from that table, and D and trimming were inferred from the DNA. The sample yields 350,000 to 400,000 clones, roughly nine tenths seen once. Living in 24 US areas, the participants were between about 18 and 100 years of age. Donors were grouped by their self-reported clinical history.

The source material was PBMCs or T cells enriched from blood (not recorded which). The source of this sequence is a man between 18 and 29 years old who had recovered from COVID-19. The chain combines TRBV19 with TRBJ2-7; TRBD1 matches at 10 bases. The CDR3 DNA reads TGTGCCAGTAGTAGACCGGGACAGGGGTTGTACGAGCAGTACTTC. This gives the protein CASSRPGQGLYEQYF.